This T cell receptor (beta chain) was identified in a study of tumor-infiltrating lymphocytes in primary liver carcinoma. Points from the study as a whole: CD4+ and CD8+ repertoires could not be compared in these unsorted bulk samples. Pairs comparing tumor with adjacent tissue or blood overlapped less than pairs drawn from tumor regions.

As concerns this clonotype: Its antigen remains unknown.

The source of the blood RNA was unsorted whole blood, and germline DNA was extracted as well. The study enrolled treatment-naive patients with chronic HBV infection. Making TCR beta cDNA involved 400 to 600 ng total RNA and a constant-region primer. Slightly modified ARM-PCR served as the procedure for the TCR beta libraries. These libraries came from three rounds of nested multiplex PCR. TRBV1-TRBV30 forward and Cbeta reverse primers drove the first two approximately 11-cycle rounds. MiXCR, run by TCRdb on the multiplex PCR reads, gives a single entry per CDR3 protein. Seen here are 150,000 to 200,000 distinct CDR3 sequences, over 50% observed once, and the top ten hold about 70%. This CDR3 region has 14 residues. Looked up from germline, CDR1 is SGHRS and CDR2 is YFSETQ. Trimming took off 7 bases at V and 1 base at J, with 14 bases between the two ends.

Sample: peripheral blood. The chain couples TRBV5-1 to TRBJ1-1, with D maybe TRBD1 (5 bases). This receptor was taken from a man aged 40-49 years with primary liver carcinoma and hepatitis B virus infection. CDR3 sequence: CASDMGEGNTEAFF. DNA of the CDR3: TGCGCCAGCGATATGGGGGAAGGGAACACTGAAGCTTTCTTT.